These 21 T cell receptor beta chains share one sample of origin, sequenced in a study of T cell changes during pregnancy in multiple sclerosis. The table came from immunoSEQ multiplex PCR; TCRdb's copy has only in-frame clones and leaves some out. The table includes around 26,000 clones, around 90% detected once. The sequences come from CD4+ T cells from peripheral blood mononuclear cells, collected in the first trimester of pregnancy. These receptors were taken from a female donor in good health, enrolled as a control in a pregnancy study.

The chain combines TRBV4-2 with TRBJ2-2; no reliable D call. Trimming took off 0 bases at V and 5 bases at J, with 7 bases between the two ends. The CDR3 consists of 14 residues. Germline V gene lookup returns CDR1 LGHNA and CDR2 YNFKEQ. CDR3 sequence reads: CASSQEARTGELFF. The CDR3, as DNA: TGTGCCAGCAGCCAAGAAGCACGGACCGGGGAGCTGTTTTTT.

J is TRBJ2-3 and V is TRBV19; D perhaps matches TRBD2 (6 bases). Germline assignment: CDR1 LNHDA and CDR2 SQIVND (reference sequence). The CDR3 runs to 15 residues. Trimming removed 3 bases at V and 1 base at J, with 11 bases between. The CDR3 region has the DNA TGTGCCAGTAGTATCTTCGCTAGCGGCACAGATACGCAGTATTTT. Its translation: CASSIFASGTDTQYF.

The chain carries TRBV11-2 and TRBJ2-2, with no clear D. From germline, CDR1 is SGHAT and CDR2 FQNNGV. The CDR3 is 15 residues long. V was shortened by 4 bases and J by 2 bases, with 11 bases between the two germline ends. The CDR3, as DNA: TGTGCCAGCAGCTCCGTACGGAGAAACACCGGGGAGCTGTTTTTT. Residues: CASSSVRRNTGELFF. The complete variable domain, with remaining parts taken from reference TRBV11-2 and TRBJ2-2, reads EAGVAQSPRYKIIEKRQSVAFWCNPISGHATLYWYQQILGQGPKLLIQFQNNGVVDDSQLPKDRFSAERLKGVDSTLKIQPAKLEDSAVYLCASSSVRRNTGELFFGEGSRLTVL.

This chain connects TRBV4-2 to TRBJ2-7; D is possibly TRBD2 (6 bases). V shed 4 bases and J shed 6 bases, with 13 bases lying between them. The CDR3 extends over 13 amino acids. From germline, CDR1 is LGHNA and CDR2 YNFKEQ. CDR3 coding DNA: TGTGCCAGCAGCCCAAGACTAGAGGCCGAGCAGTACTTC. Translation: CASSPRLEAEQYF.

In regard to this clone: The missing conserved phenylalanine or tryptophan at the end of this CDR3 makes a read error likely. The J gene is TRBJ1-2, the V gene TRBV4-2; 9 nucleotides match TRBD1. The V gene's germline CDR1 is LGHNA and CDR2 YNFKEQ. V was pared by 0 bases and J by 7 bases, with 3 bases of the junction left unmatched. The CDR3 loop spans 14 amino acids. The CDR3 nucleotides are TGTGCCAGCAGCCAAGAGGGACAGGGCGGTGGCTACACCCTC. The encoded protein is CASSQEGQGGGYTL.

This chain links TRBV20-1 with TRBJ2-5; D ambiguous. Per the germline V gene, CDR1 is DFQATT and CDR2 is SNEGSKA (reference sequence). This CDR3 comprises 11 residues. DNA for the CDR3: TGCAGGGCATCAGGCGATGAGACCCAGTACTTC. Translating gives CRASGDETQYF.

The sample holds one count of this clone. CDR3 residues: CASSYSGQGQETQYF. CDR3 DNA: TGTGCCAGCAGTTACTCGGGACAGGGCCAAGAGACCCAGTACTTC. V gene TRBV6-6 combines with J gene TRBJ2-5; 9 bases match TRBD1. With V trimmed by 0 bases and J by 1 base, 0 bases remained unmatched. CDR3 length: 15 amino acids. Per the germline V gene, CDR1 is MNHNY and CDR2 is SVGAGI (reference sequence).

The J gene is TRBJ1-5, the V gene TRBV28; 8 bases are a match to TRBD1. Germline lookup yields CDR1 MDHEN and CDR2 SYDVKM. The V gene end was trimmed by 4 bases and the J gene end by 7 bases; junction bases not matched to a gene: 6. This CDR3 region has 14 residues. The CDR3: CASSSDRVVQPQHF. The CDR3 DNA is TGTGCCAGCAGTTCGGACAGGGTGGTACAGCCCCAGCATTTT.

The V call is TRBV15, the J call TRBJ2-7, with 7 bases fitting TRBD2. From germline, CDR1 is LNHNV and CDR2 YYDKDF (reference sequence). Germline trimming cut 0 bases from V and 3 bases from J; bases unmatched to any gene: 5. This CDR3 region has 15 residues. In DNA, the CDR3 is TGTGCCACCAGCAGAGATATAAGGGAGGGCTACGAGCAGTACTTC. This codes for CATSRDIREGYEQYF.

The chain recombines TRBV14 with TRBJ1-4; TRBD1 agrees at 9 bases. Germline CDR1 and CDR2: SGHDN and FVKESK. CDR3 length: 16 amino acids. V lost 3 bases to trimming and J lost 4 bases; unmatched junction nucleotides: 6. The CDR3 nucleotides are TGTGCCAGCAGCCAGATCCGGGACAGGGATAATGAAAAACTGTTTTTT. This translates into CASSQIRDRDNEKLFF. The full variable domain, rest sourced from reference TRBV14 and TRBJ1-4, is EAGVTQFPSHSVIEKGQTVTLRCDPISGHDNLYWYRRVMGKEIKFLLHFVKESKQDESGMPNNRFLAERTGGTYSTLKVQPAELEDSGVYFCASSQIRDRDNEKLFFGSGTQLSVL.

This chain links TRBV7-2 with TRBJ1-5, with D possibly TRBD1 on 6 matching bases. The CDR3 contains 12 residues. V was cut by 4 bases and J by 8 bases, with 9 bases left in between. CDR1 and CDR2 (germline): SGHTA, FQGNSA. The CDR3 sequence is CASSSPGEPQHF. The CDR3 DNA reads TGTGCCAGCAGCTCGCCAGGGGAGCCCCAGCATTTT. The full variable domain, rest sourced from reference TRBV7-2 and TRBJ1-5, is GAGVSQSPSNKVTEKGKDVELRCDPISGHTALYWYRQSLGQGLEFLIYFQGNSAPDKSGLPSDRFSAERTGGSVSTLTIQRTQQEDSAVYLCASSSPGEPQHFGDGTRLSIL.

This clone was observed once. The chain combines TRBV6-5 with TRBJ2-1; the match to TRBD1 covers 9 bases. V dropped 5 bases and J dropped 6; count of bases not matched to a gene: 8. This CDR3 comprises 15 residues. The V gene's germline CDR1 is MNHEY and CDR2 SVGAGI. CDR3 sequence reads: CASSKRDRVGNEQFF. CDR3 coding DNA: TGTGCCAGCAGTAAGAGGGACAGGGTAGGCAATGAGCAGTTCTTC.

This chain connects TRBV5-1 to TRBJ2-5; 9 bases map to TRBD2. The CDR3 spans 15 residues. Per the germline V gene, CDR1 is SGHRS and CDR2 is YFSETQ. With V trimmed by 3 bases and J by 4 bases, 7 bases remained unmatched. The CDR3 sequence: CASSSGTSLAETQYF. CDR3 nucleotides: TGCGCCAGCAGCTCTGGGACTAGCTTAGCAGAGACCCAGTACTTC.

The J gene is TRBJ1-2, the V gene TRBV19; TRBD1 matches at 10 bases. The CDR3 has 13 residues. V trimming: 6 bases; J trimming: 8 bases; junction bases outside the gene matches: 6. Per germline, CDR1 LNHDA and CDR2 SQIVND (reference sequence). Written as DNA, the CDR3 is TGTGCCAGTAGGTCCGGGACAGGGGACGGCTACACCTTC. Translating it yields CASRSGTGDGYTF.

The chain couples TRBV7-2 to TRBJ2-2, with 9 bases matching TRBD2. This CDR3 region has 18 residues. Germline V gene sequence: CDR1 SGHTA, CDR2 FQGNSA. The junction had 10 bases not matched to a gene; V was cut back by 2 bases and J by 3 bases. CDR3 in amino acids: CASSLYPMREGYTGELFF. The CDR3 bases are TGTGCCAGCAGCTTATACCCCATGCGGGAGGGCTACACCGGGGAGCTGTTTTTT.

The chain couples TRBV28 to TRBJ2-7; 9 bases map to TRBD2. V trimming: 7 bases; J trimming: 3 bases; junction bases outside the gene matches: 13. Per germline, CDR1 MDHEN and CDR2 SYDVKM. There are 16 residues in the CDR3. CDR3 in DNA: TGTGCCAGCAACCCGGCGGGAGCGGGGGGCCTCTACGAGCAGTACTTC. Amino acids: CASNPAGAGGLYEQYF.

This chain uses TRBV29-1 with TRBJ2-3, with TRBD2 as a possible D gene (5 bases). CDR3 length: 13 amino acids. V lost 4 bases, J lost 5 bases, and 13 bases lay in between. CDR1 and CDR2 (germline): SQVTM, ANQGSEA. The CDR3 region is CSVAMGEGDTQYF. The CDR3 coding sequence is TGCAGCGTTGCCATGGGAGAAGGAGATACGCAGTATTTT.

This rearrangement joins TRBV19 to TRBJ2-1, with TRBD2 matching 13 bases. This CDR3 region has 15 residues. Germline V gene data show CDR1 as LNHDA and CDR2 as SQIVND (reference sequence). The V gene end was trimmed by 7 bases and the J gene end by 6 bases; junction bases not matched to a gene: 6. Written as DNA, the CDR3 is TGTGCCAGTACCGTAACTAGCGGGAGGGCCAATGAGCAGTTCTTC. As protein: CASTVTSGRANEQFF.

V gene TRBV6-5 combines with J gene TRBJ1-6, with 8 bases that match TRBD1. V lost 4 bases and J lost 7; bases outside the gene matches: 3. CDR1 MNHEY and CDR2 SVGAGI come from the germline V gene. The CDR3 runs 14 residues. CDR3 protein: CASSSGGQNSPLHF. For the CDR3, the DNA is TGTGCCAGCAGTTCAGGGGGCCAGAATTCACCCCTCCACTTT.

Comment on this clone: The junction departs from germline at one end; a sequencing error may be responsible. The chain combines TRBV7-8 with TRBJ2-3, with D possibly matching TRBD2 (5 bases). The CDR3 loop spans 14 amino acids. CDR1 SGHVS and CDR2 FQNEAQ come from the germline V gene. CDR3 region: CASSLASTTDTQYF. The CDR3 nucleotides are TGTGCCAGCAGCCTAGCTAGTACCACAGATACGCAGTATTTT.

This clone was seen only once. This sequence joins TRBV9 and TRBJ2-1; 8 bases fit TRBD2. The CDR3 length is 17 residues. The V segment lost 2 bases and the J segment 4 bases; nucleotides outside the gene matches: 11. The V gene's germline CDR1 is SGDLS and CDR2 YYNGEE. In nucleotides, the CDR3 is TGTGCCAGCAGCGTCCGACTAGCGTCAAGCAGGTACAATGAGCAGTTCTTC. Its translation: CASSVRLASSRYNEQFF.